The 22 T cell receptor beta chains listed next were all sequenced from one sample in a study of T cells after posttransplantation cyclophosphamide. The protocol was immunoSEQ multiplex PCR, while the TCRdb copy is restricted to in-frame clones and leaves out a portion. The record shows 12,000 or so clones for this sample, with no singletons present. Treatment was busulfan-fludarabine conditioning, a marrow graft, and cyclophosphamide on days +3 and +4. Specimen: PBMCs, collected after allogeneic stem cell transplant with posttransplant cyclophosphamide. All receptors derive from a female patient aged 40 to 50 who received an allogeneic stem cell transplant from a related donor, was CMV-positive, and had acute GVHD only. Some T cells could come from the graft donor.

This clone was seen ten or more times. The V call is TRBV6-6, the J call TRBJ2-3, with D possibly TRBD1 on 6 matching bases. The CDR3 loop spans 15 amino acids. Trimming removed 1 base at V and 2 bases at J, with 10 bases between. Per germline, CDR1 MNHNY and CDR2 SVGAGI (reference sequence). The CDR3: CASSYWGQDTDTQYF. DNA of the CDR3: TGTGCCAGCAGTTACTGGGGGCAGGACACAGATACGCAGTATTTT.

There are a few counts of this clone. The chain combines TRBV18 with TRBJ2-3; TRBD1 matches 8 bases. Germline assignment: CDR1 KGHSH and CDR2 LQKENI. The CDR3 loop spans 13 amino acids. CDR3 loop: CRTGNQGADTQYF. DNA for the CDR3: TGTAGGACAGGGAATCAAGGCGCGGATACGCAGTATTTT.

This clone has more than one count but fewer than ten. This chain links TRBV6-6 with TRBJ1-2, with D perhaps TRBD1 (6 bases). CDR3 size: 14 residues. Trimming removed 2 bases from V and 4 bases from J, with 11 bases in between. CDR1 and CDR2 (germline): MNHNY, SVGAGI (reference sequence). The CDR3 loop reads CASSYGGRVYGYTF. CDR3 DNA: TGTGCCAGCAGTTACGGGGGCAGGGTCTATGGCTACACCTTC.

The sample holds many counts of this clone. The chain joins TRBV10-3 to TRBJ2-2; D gene ambiguous. From germline, CDR1 is ENHRY and CDR2 SYGVKD. There are 12 residues in the CDR3. Trimming shortened V by 10 bases and J by 6 bases, and 12 bases separated the two germline ends. For the CDR3, the DNA is TGTGCCACCAGAACGTCGGCCGGGGAGCTGTTTTTT. This sequence encodes CATRTSAGELFF.

This clone was recorded at least ten times. The J gene is TRBJ1-2, the V gene TRBV6-5; the D gene is possibly TRBD1 (6 bases). CDR1 is MNHEY and CDR2 is SVGAGI in the germline V gene. The V gene lost 8 bases and the J gene lost 4 bases, with 17 bases spanning the gap. This CDR3 contains 14 residues. CDR3 loop: CASRPGGGIYGYTF. The CDR3 DNA is TGTGCCAGCCGCCCCGGGGGGGGCATCTATGGCTACACCTTC.

This clone was seen at least ten times. CDR3 sequence (DNA): TGCGCCAGCAGCCAGGAAGGAGCTAGCGAGCACAATGAGCAGTTCTTC. This translates into CASSQEGASEHNEQFF. This chain links TRBV4-3 with TRBJ2-1; D is possibly TRBD2 (6 bases). CDR1 LGHNA and CDR2 YSLEER come from the germline V gene. V dropped 3 bases and J dropped 5 bases, with 17 bases sitting between them. The CDR3 is 16 residues long.

This clone was found many times. The chain recombines TRBV19 with TRBJ1-2; no firm D call. This CDR3 region has 13 residues. Per germline, CDR1 LNHDA and CDR2 SQIVND (reference sequence). V dropped 3 bases and J dropped 4 bases, with 9 bases sitting between them. CDR3 sequence: CASSIPNSYGYTF. CDR3 DNA: TGTGCCAGTAGTATTCCGAACTCCTATGGCTACACCTTC.

The V call is TRBV27, the J call TRBJ1-1, with TRBD1 as a possible D gene (5 bases). Per germline, CDR1 MNHEY and CDR2 SMNVEV (reference sequence). Trimming removed 7 bases at V and 1 base at J, with 13 bases between. This CDR3 has 14 residues. DNA for the CDR3: TGTGCCAGCATGGGGGGAAGGTCGAACACTGAAGCTTTCTTT. Amino acid sequence: CASMGGRSNTEAFF.

This clone showed up many times. This chain joins TRBV5-1 and TRBJ1-1, with TRBD1 identical over 9 bases. The ends lost 5 bases at V and 5 bases at J; junction bases unmatched: 7. CDR3 size: 14 residues. Germline CDR1 is SGHRS and CDR2 is YFSETQ. This chain's CDR3 is CASSTGQGGTEAFF. In nucleotides, the CDR3 is TGCGCCAGCAGTACGGGACAGGGTGGGACTGAAGCTTTCTTT. The whole variable domain, remainder taken from reference TRBV5-1 and TRBJ1-1, is KAGVTQTPRYLIKTRGQQVTLSCSPISGHRSVSWYQQTPGQGLQFLFEYFSETQRNKGNFPGRFSGRQFSNSRSEMNVSTLELGDSALYLCASSTGQGGTEAFFGQGTRLTVV.

This clone was observed many times. DNA for the CDR3: TGTGCCAGTAGTATTCAACACGCGGGAGGCTACACCTTC. Translating gives CASSIQHAGGYTF. The J gene is TRBJ1-2, the V gene TRBV19; no clear D gene. The CDR3 runs to 13 residues. Trimming took 3 bases from V and 8 from J, leaving 13 bases between them. In germline, CDR1 is LNHDA, CDR2 SQIVND (reference sequence).

This clone was observed a few times. The J gene is TRBJ2-3, the V gene TRBV11-2, with 10 bases aligning to TRBD2. Germline loops: CDR1 SGHAT, CDR2 FQNNGV. V trimming: 3 bases; J trimming: 2 bases; junction bases outside the gene matches: 2. The CDR3 is 15 amino acids. CDR3 DNA: TGTGCCAGCAGCTTCACTAGCGGGGCCACAGATACGCAGTATTTT. This codes for CASSFTSGATDTQYF.

This clone showed up many times. This sequence joins TRBV19 and TRBJ2-1; D unresolved. The ends were cut back, 8 bases at V and 4 bases at J, with 9 bases in the middle. Looked up from germline, CDR1 is LNHDA and CDR2 is SQIVND (reference sequence). This CDR3 contains 12 residues. CDR3 in DNA: TGTGCCAGTCTGACACGATACAATGAGCAGTTCTTC. It translates to CASLTRYNEQFF.

This clone was observed many times. The chain links TRBV4-2 to TRBJ2-1, with a tentative D call TRBD2 (5 bases). V lost 0 bases, J lost 11 bases, and 14 bases lay in between. The CDR3 loop spans 14 amino acids. Germline CDR1 and CDR2: LGHNA and YNFKEQ. The CDR3 DNA reads as TGTGCCAGCAGCCAAGACCAGATCGAGGGAAAGCAGTTCTTC. Its translation is CASSQDQIEGKQFF.

This clone was counted at least ten times. V usage is TRBV6-5 and J usage is TRBJ1-6, with TRBD1 matching over 8 bases. V dropped 6 bases and J dropped 9; count of bases not matched to a gene: 10. CDR3 length: 15 residues. The germline CDR1 and CDR2 sequences are MNHEY and SVGAGI. Written as DNA, the CDR3 is TGTGCCAGCAGCCGGACAGGGACCTTTGGTTCACCCCTCCACTTT. It encodes CASSRTGTFGSPLHF.

V gene TRBV18 combines with J gene TRBJ2-1; possible D gene TRBD2, 5 bases. Trimming removed 5 bases from V and 5 bases from J, with 13 bases in between. Germline CDR1 and CDR2: KGHSH and LQKENI. CDR3 length equals 14 residues. The CDR3 protein is CASSDATGNNEQFF. In DNA, the CDR3 is TGTGCCAGCTCAGACGCCACGGGGAACAATGAGCAGTTCTTC.

This clone has a count of ten or more. The gene calls are TRBV5-6 and TRBJ1-5; maybe TRBD1 (6 bases). V lost 7 bases, J lost 2 bases, and 10 bases lay in between. Germline CDR1 is SGHDT and CDR2 is YYEEEE. The CDR3 runs to 13 residues. CDR3 residues: CASHRAGNQPQHF. CDR3 DNA sequence: TGTGCCAGCCACAGGGCAGGCAATCAGCCCCAGCATTTT.

This clone has at least ten counts. The chain couples TRBV7-9 to TRBJ2-3; D is uncertain. V dropped 2 bases and J dropped 6 bases, with 15 bases sitting between them. The germline V gene has CDR1 SEHNR and CDR2 FQNEAQ (reference sequence). The CDR3 extends over 15 amino acids. CDR3 nucleotide sequence: TGTGCCAGCAGCTTACTACAGCCCGTTCTGGATACGCAGTATTTT. Protein: CASSLLQPVLDTQYF.

This clone has a count of ten or more. V is TRBV19 and J is TRBJ1-2, with 11 bases matching TRBD1. V lost 8 bases to trimming and J lost 5 bases; unmatched junction nucleotides: 4. Germline V lookup: CDR1 LNHDA, CDR2 SQIVND (reference sequence). The CDR3 consists of 13 residues. The CDR3 DNA reads TGTGCCAGTCGAGGGACAGGGGGATATGGCTACACCTTC. This translates into CASRGTGGYGYTF.

This chain connects TRBV9 to TRBJ2-2, with 8 bases aligning to TRBD1. Per the germline V gene, CDR1 is SGDLS and CDR2 is YYNGEE. J was trimmed by 8 bases and V by 2 bases; bases with no gene match: 8. This CDR3 has 15 amino acids. For the CDR3, the DNA is TGTGCCAGCAGCGTCGGGTCAGGGGGCCGGGGGGAGCTGTTTTTT. It specifies CASSVGSGGRGELFF.

This clone was seen ten or more times. V usage is TRBV4-1 and J usage is TRBJ2-7, with D tentatively TRBD1 (5 bases). This CDR3 region has 16 residues. Trimming took off 1 base at V and 1 base at J, with 14 bases between the two ends. CDR1 is MGHRA, CDR2 YSYEKL, per germline. CDR3 nucleotide sequence: TGCGCCAGCAGCCAAGTCGGACACCCGGCTTCCTACGAGCAGTACTTC. This sequence encodes CASSQVGHPASYEQYF.

This clone was counted ten times or more. This chain uses TRBV5-1 with TRBJ2-7, with 8 bases that match TRBD1. The CDR3 is 13 residues long. V shed 4 bases, J shed 6 bases, and the junction held 6 bases outside the gene matches. Per the germline V gene, CDR1 is SGHRS and CDR2 is YFSETQ. This CDR3 is CASSPVTGAEQYF. In nucleotides, the CDR3 is TGCGCCAGCAGCCCCGTGACAGGGGCCGAGCAGTACTTC. Full variable domain (remainder filled in from reference TRBV5-1 and TRBJ2-7): KAGVTQTPRYLIKTRGQQVTLSCSPISGHRSVSWYQQTPGQGLQFLFEYFSETQRNKGNFPGRFSGRQFSNSRSEMNVSTLELGDSALYLCASSPVTGAEQYFGPGTRLTVT.

The sample holds many counts of this clone. Written as DNA, the CDR3 is TGTGCCAGCAGCTCCCTCGGACTAGGCACAGATACGCAGTATTTT. Protein: CASSSLGLGTDTQYF. The chain employs TRBV5-6 and TRBJ2-3, with 7 bases lining up with TRBD2. The CDR3 covers 15 residues. Germline V gene sequence: CDR1 SGHDT, CDR2 YYEEEE. V dropped 3 bases and J dropped 1; count of bases not matched to a gene: 5. Complete variable domain (other parts from reference TRBV5-6 and TRBJ2-3): DAGVTQSPTHLIKTRGQQVTLRCSPKSGHDTVSWYQQALGQGPQFIFQYYEEEERQRGNFPDRFSGHQFPNYSSELNVNALLLGDSALYLCASSSLGLGTDTQYFGPGTRLTVL.